This T cell receptor beta chain emerged from a study of T cell repertoires in cytomegalovirus infection (dated by TCRdb to between 2018 and 2020). Notes on the research overall: Donor HLA type was relevant to the analysis, as public TCR beta signatures indicated carriage of CMV infection together with the matching HLA type. Results the study describes overall, beyond this receptor: Cumulative frequency of public TCR beta family members discriminated carriers of CMV infection plus the relevant HLA type in this cohort and an independent 352-donor cohort. The ex vivo response was dominated by HLA-C-restricted CMV-specific TCR beta clonotypes, which also provided the single most frequent clonotype in two of eight donors.

In this sample, this clonotype turned up many times. What this receptor recognizes is not known. Base qualities are missing; no much larger clone stands one base away. CDR1 and CDR2, per the germline V gene, are MNHNS and SASEGT. V is cut by 3 bases and J by 5 bases, and the space between the germline ends is 10 bases. Counted from cysteine to phenylalanine, this CDR3 has 13 amino acids. The read is trimmed to its CDR3 DNA, 39 bases read in frame from base 1. Sequenced using an Illumina HiSeq 1500. The public reads were reprocessed in TCRdb via fastp at Q25 and MiXCR, keeping in-frame beta chains. All rows with the same CDR3 protein become a single entry with the most common DNA and genes. This sample has under 350,000 distinct CDR3 sequences in its table, and more than 9% of those were observed once. The top ten hold over 3.5% of the sample.

This receptor was identified in a human donor in good health (CMV status not recorded). Some clones in this sample may be carry-over from other donors' samples. Sequenced material: PBMCs. The V gene is TRBV6-1 and the J gene is TRBJ1-2, with the D gene not confidently named. CDR3 protein: CASSDEGWYGYTF. The DNA reads as follows: TGTGCCAGCAGTGACGAGGGATGGTATGGCTACACCTTC.